This is a list of T cell receptor beta chains from one sample in a study of Ad26.COV2.S vaccination and SARS-CoV-2 variants. Here immunoSEQ multiplex PCR was the method, and the copy in TCRdb shows in-frame clones only, minus some. The sample records 400,000 to 450,000 clones, roughly 90% being singletons. The material sequenced was peripheral blood, taken in a trial of Ad26.COV2.S vaccine versus placebo. Receptors were obtained from a person aged 18-60 years who received the Ad26.COV2.S COVID-19 vaccine or a placebo. Each CDR3 is given without its conserved first and last residue. Fields, in order: V gene, clone size, CDR3 protein. The size of a clone is reported for some rows only, either as once, few or many, or as a class for expanded clones.

TRBV4-1 . ASSQRQGADQPQH
TRBV4-2 many ASSQKLAGEGNEQF
TRBV27 . ASSLQESSYEQY
TRBV20-1 . SASQDMNTEAF
TRBV10-3 . AISESVGTDTQY
TRBV4-2 . ASSQGDSSYTEAF
TRBV3-1/TRBV3-2 . ASSPYEQY
TRBV27 . ASSPQGGDLKTEAF
TRBV7-2 . ASSLSLSGTSYNEQF
TRBV6-1 once ASSELLVVAGSDTQY